These 19 T cell receptor beta chains were sequenced from one sample in a study of blood T cell repertoires in COVID-19. Profiled with immunoSEQ multiplex PCR; TCRdb holds only in-frame clones, not every one. The data contain about 47,000 clones, over 75% of them singletons. Sequenced material: peripheral blood. The source is a man aged 50-60 years with active COVID-19.

CDR3 loop: CASSPGREEYEQYV. CDR3 DNA sequence: TGTGCCAGCAGCCCTGGCCGGGAAGAATACGAGCAGTACGTC. The gene calls are TRBV7-2 and TRBJ2-7, with D possibly TRBD2 on 5 matching bases. The CDR3 is 14 amino acids. Trimming removed 5 bases at V and 4 bases at J, with 15 bases between. The germline CDR1 and CDR2 sequences are SGHTA and FQGNSA.

This sequence joins TRBV5-1 and TRBJ1-6, with 7 positions matching TRBD1. This CDR3 has 16 amino acids. The junction had 10 bases not matched to a gene; V was cut back by 4 bases and J by 6 bases. Germline values: CDR1 SGHRS, CDR2 YFSETQ. The CDR3 protein is CASSVDWTGPNSPLHF. CDR3 coding DNA: TGCGCCAGCAGCGTAGACTGGACAGGACCTAATTCACCCCTCCACTTT. The variable domain in full, with the rest retrieved from reference TRBV5-1 and TRBJ1-6, is KAGVTQTPRYLIKTRGQQVTLSCSPISGHRSVSWYQQTPGQGLQFLFEYFSETQRNKGNFPGRFSGRQFSNSRSEMNVSTLELGDSALYLCASSVDWTGPNSPLHFGNGTRLTVT.

The chain recombines TRBV15 with TRBJ2-1, with a tentative D call TRBD2 (5 bases). The germline V and J ends were trimmed by 3 bases and 15 bases, with 24 bases remaining between them. The CDR3 loop spans 15 amino acids. Per germline, CDR1 LNHNV and CDR2 YYDKDF (reference sequence). The CDR3 loop reads CATSRPLAVARAVFF. CDR3 nucleotides: TGTGCCACCAGCAGGCCCCTAGCCGTAGCGCGAGCAGTGTTCTTC.

The V gene is TRBV5-1, the J gene TRBJ2-7; TRBD1 is a possible D gene (5 bases). CDR1 and CDR2 from the germline V gene are SGHRS and YFSETQ. The CDR3 extends over 13 amino acids. The V end lost 1 base, the J end lost 12 bases, and 17 bases lay between the germline ends. The CDR3 spells CASSLSQGLRWYF. Written as DNA, the CDR3 is TGCGCCAGCAGCTTGAGTCAGGGCCTGAGGTGGTACTTC.

This clone was detected once. The rearrangement uses TRBV9 and TRBJ1-3; 9 positions agree with TRBD1. This CDR3 has 21 residues. The V gene's germline CDR1 is SGDLS and CDR2 YYNGEE. Germline trimming cut 4 bases from V and 0 bases from J; bases unmatched to any gene: 20. The CDR3 protein is CASSPSRVGGGTGSSGNTIYF. As DNA, the CDR3 is TGTGCCAGCAGCCCTTCAAGAGTGGGAGGGGGGACAGGGTCCTCTGGAAACACCATATATTTT.

This rearrangement joins TRBV28 to TRBJ2-5, with 7 bases fitting TRBD1. Germline-derived CDR1 and CDR2 are MDHEN and SYDVKM. V was clipped by 10 bases and J by 1 base; unmatched bases: 3. The CDR3 covers 12 residues. The CDR3 nucleotides read TGTGCCACCGAGGGGGCCCAAGAGACCCAGTACTTC. Translated: CATEGAQETQYF.

The chain uses TRBV3-1 (or the pseudogene TRBV3-2) and TRBJ2-3; D perhaps matches TRBD1 (6 bases). Trimming cost V 4 bases and J 1 base, with 12 bases left between them. From germline, CDR1 is LGHDT and CDR2 YNNKEL (reference sequence). This CDR3 is 15 amino acids long. For the CDR3, the DNA is TGTGCCAGCAGCCGGGGTCCAGGGGGCACAGATACGCAGTATTTT. This sequence encodes CASSRGPGGTDTQYF.

The genes are TRBV2 and TRBJ1-4, with unresolved D. The CDR3 consists of 14 residues. The V and J ends lost 7 bases and 4 bases respectively, with 13 bases between them. Germline CDR1 SNHLY, CDR2 FYNNEI. CDR3 loop: CASTRMAVNEKLFF. For the CDR3, the DNA is TGTGCCAGCACCCGAATGGCAGTTAATGAAAAACTGTTTTTT. Combining the CDR3 with reference TRBV2 and TRBJ1-4 gives the whole variable domain EPEVTQTPSHQVTQMGQEVILRCVPISNHLYFYWYRQILGQKVEFLVSFYNNEISEKSEIFDDQFSVERPDGSNFTLKIRSTKLEDSAMYFCASTRMAVNEKLFFGSGTQLSVL.

There are a few counts of this clone. J is TRBJ1-3 and V is TRBV5-1, with D uncertain. The CDR3 spans 17 residues. The germline CDR1 and CDR2 sequences are SGHRS and YFSETQ. V was clipped by 2 bases and J by 3 bases, with 18 bases between them. This CDR3 reads CASSFFGSASSGNTIYF. The CDR3 region has the DNA TGCGCCAGCAGCTTCTTTGGTTCAGCGTCTAGTGGAAACACCATATATTTT.

This chain uses TRBV7-2 with TRBJ2-2, with 10 nucleotides matching TRBD2. This CDR3 has 19 amino acids. Germline CDR1 SGHTA, CDR2 FQGNSA. The V and J ends lost 4 bases and 8 bases, in that order; junction bases with no gene match: 19. CDR3 sequence (DNA): TGTGCCAGCAGCTCTGTCTTAGCTAGCGGGAGTCCCCACCCAGGGGAGCTGTTTTTT. It codes for CASSSVLASGSPHPGELFF.

The CDR3 loop reads CASSSTRNEQFF. CDR3 nucleotide sequence: TGTGCCAGCAGCTCGACTAGGAATGAGCAGTTCTTC. This chain joins TRBV7-9 and TRBJ2-1; tentatively, D is TRBD2 (6 bases). The V gene's germline CDR1 is SEHNR and CDR2 FQNEAQ (reference sequence). This CDR3 region has 12 residues. The V end was cut by 4 bases, the J end by 7 bases, with 8 bases between.

This clone was observed a handful of times. V gene TRBV11-2 combines with J gene TRBJ1-6; D perhaps matches TRBD1 (5 bases). Germline V gene data show CDR1 as SGHAT and CDR2 as FQNNGV. The CDR3 contains 14 residues. The V and J ends lost 1 base and 6 bases respectively, with 7 bases between them. CDR3 coding DNA: TGTGCCAGCAGCTTAGCAGGGTTTAATTCACCCCTCCACTTT. As protein: CASSLAGFNSPLHF. The full variable domain, with the rest looked up from reference TRBV11-2 and TRBJ1-6, is EAGVAQSPRYKIIEKRQSVAFWCNPISGHATLYWYQQILGQGPKLLIQFQNNGVVDDSQLPKDRFSAERLKGVDSTLKIQPAKLEDSAVYLCASSLAGFNSPLHFGNGTRLTVT.

The chain has TRBV4-2 and TRBJ2-3; a weak D match, TRBD2 (6 bases). Per the germline V gene, CDR1 is LGHNA and CDR2 is YNFKEQ. Trimming took 0 bases from V and 2 from J, leaving 18 bases between them. The CDR3 covers 18 residues. In DNA, the CDR3 is TGTGCCAGCAGCCAAGAGCCTCGGGGGAGTATGTACACAGATACGCAGTATTTT. It translates to CASSQEPRGSMYTDTQYF.

The chain carries TRBV2 and TRBJ1-3, with TRBD1 as a possible D gene (6 bases). The CDR3 consists of 16 residues. V was pared by 7 bases and J by 0 bases, with 16 bases between. The germline V gene has CDR1 SNHLY and CDR2 FYNNEI. CDR3 nucleotides: TGTGCCAGCACACTCACAGGGCAACTCTCTGGAAACACCATATATTTT. This codes for CASTLTGQLSGNTIYF.

V gene TRBV5-1 combines with J gene TRBJ2-1; 9 positions match TRBD2. Germline trimming cut 0 bases from V and 9 bases from J; bases unmatched to any gene: 10. Germline-derived CDR1 and CDR2 are SGHRS and YFSETQ. The CDR3 extends over 16 amino acids. The CDR3 region is CASSLAWREGRAEQFF. In nucleotides, the CDR3 is TGCGCCAGCAGCTTGGCCTGGCGGGAGGGCCGGGCTGAGCAGTTCTTC.

The chain employs TRBV7-3 and TRBJ2-5; D is perhaps TRBD1 (6 bases). Trimming took 5 bases from V and 7 from J, leaving 14 bases between them. This CDR3 region has 13 residues. Germline CDR1 is SGHTA and CDR2 is FQGTGA. The CDR3 protein is CASSLRARGTQYF. The CDR3 coding sequence is TGTGCCAGCAGCCTCCGGGCCAGGGGGACCCAGTACTTC.

The chain has TRBV2 and TRBJ2-1, with TRBD2 identical over 8 bases. Germline V gene sequence: CDR1 SNHLY, CDR2 FYNNEI. V lost 3 bases, J lost 15 bases, and 19 bases stayed unmatched. The CDR3 consists of 16 residues. This CDR3 is CASSDPATSANPRRFF. CDR3 coding DNA: TGTGCCAGCAGTGACCCGGCGACTAGCGCTAACCCGCGGCGGTTCTTC.

The chain carries TRBV5-1 and TRBJ1-5, with D maybe TRBD1 (5 bases). CDR1 and CDR2 from the germline V gene are SGHRS and YFSETQ. Trimming pared 0 bases from V and 8 bases from J, leaving 18 bases between. The CDR3 sequence is 16 residues long. CDR3 in amino acids: CASSLGPGGGGKPQHF. The CDR3 region has the DNA TGCGCCAGCAGCTTGGGCCCCGGGGGGGGAGGAAAGCCCCAGCATTTT. Drawing the rest from reference TRBV5-1 and TRBJ1-5, the complete variable domain is KAGVTQTPRYLIKTRGQQVTLSCSPISGHRSVSWYQQTPGQGLQFLFEYFSETQRNKGNFPGRFSGRQFSNSRSEMNVSTLELGDSALYLCASSLGPGGGGKPQHFGDGTRLSIL.

The CDR3 bases are TGTGCCAGCAGCCAAGACCTCCGGGAGACGCAGTATTTT. It yields the protein CASSQDLRETQYF. The chain has TRBV3-1 (or the pseudogene TRBV3-2) and TRBJ2-3; D perhaps matches TRBD2 (6 bases). V shed 0 bases and J shed 9 bases, with 10 bases lying between them. Germline CDR1 and CDR2: LGHDT and YNNKEL (reference sequence). The CDR3 has 13 residues.